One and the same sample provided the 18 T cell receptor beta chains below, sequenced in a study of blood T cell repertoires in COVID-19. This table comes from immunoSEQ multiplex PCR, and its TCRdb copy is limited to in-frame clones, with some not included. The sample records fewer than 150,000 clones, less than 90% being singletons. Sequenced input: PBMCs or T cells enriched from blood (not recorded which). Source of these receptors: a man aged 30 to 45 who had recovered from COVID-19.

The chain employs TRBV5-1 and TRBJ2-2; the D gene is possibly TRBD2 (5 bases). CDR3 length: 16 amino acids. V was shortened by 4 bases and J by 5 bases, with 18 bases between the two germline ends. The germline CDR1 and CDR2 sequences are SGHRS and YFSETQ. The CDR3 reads CASSPTGIGLTGELFF. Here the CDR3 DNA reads TGCGCCAGCAGCCCGACGGGAATCGGGTTAACCGGGGAGCTGTTTTTT.

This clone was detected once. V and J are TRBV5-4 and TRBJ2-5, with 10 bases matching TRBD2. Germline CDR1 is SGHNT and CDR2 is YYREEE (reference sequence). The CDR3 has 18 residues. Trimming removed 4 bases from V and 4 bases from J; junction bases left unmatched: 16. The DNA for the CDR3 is TGTGCCAGCAGCCCCCAAGGTAGCGGGGGGCCGATAGGAGAGACCCAGTACTTC. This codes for CASSPQGSGGPIGETQYF. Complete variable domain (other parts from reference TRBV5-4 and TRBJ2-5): ETGVTQSPTHLIKTRGQQVTLRCSSQSGHNTVSWYQQALGQGPQFIFQYYREEENGRGNFPPRFSGLQFPNYSSELNVNALELDDSALYLCASSPQGSGGPIGETQYFGPGTRLLVL.

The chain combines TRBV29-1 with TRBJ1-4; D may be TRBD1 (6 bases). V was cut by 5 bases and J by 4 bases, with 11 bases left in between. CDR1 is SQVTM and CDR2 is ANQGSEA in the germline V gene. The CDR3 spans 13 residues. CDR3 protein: CSVRGSFNEKLFF. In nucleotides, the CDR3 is TGCAGCGTTAGGGGGTCTTTTAATGAAAAACTGTTTTTT.

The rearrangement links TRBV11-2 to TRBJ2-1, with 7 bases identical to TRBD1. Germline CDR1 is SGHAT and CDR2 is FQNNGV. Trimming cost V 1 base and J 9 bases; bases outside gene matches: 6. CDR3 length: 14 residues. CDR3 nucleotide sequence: TGTGCCAGCAGCTTAGGGGGACAGCTCCGTGAGCAGTTCTTC. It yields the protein CASSLGGQLREQFF.

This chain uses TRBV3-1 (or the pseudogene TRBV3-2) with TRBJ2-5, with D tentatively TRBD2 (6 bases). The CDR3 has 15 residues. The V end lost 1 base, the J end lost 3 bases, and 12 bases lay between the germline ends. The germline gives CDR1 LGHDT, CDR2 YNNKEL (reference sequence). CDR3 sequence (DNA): TGTGCCAGCAGCCAAGGGATCTTAGCGGAAGAGACCCAGTACTTC. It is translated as CASSQGILAEETQYF.

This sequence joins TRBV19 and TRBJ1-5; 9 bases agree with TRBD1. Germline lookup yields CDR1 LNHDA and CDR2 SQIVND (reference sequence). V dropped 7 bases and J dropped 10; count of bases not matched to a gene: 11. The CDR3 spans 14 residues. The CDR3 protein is CASNRPGTGNPQHF. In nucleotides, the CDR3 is TGTGCCAGTAATCGTCCCGGGACAGGGAATCCCCAGCATTTT.

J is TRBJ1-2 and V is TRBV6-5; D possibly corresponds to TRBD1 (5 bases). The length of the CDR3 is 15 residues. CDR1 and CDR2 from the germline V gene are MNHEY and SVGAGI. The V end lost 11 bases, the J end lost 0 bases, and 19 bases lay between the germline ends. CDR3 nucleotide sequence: TGTGCCGCGACCCCGGGGACTAAAGCTAACTATGGCTACACCTTC. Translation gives CAATPGTKANYGYTF.

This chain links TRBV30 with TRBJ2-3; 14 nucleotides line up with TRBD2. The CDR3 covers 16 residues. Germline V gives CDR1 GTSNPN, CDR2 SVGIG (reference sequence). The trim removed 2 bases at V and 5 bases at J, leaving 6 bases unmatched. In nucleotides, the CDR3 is TGTGCCTGGAGTCCGACTAGCGGGAGGGTTGGAGATACGCAGTATTTT. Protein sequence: CAWSPTSGRVGDTQYF.

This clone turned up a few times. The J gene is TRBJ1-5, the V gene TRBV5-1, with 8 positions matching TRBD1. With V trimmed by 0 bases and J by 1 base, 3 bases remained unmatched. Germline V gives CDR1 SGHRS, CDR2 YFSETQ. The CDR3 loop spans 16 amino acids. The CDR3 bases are TGCGCCAGCAGCTTGGATGGACAGGGAAGCAATCAGCCCCAGCATTTT. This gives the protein CASSLDGQGSNQPQHF.

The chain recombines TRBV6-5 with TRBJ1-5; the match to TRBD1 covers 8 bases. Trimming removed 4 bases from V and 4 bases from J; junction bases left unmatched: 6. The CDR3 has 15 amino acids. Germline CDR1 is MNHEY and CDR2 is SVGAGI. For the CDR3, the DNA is TGTGCCAGCAGTTCTGACAGGGGCCCTAATCAGCCCCAGCATTTT. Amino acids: CASSSDRGPNQPQHF.

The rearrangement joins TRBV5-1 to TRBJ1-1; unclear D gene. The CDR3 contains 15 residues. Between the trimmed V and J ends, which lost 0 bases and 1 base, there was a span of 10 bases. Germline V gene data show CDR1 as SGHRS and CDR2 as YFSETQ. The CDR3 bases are TGCGCCAGCAGCTTGGGGCGGGGAGGGAACACTGAAGCTTTCTTT. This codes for CASSLGRGGNTEAFF. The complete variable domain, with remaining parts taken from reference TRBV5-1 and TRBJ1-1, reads KAGVTQTPRYLIKTRGQQVTLSCSPISGHRSVSWYQQTPGQGLQFLFEYFSETQRNKGNFPGRFSGRQFSNSRSEMNVSTLELGDSALYLCASSLGRGGNTEAFFGQGTRLTVV.

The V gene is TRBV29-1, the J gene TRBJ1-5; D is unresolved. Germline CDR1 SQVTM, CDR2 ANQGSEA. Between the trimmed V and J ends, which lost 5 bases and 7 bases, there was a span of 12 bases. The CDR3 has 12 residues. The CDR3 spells CSVRETGQPQHF. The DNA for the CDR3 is TGCAGCGTTCGGGAGACGGGCCAGCCCCAGCATTTT. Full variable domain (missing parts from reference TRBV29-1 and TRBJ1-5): SAVISQKPSRDICQRGTSLTIQCQVDSQVTMMFWYRQQPGQSLTLIATANQGSEATYESGFVIDKFPISRPNLTFSTLTVSNMSPEDSSIYLCSVRETGQPQHFGDGTRLSIL.

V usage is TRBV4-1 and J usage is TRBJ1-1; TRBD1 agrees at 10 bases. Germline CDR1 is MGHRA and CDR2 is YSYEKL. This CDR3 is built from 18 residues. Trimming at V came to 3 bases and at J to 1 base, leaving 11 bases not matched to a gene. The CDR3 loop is CASSHRDRGHEKNTEAFF. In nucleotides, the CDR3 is TGCGCCAGCAGCCATCGAGACAGGGGGCATGAGAAGAACACTGAAGCTTTCTTT.

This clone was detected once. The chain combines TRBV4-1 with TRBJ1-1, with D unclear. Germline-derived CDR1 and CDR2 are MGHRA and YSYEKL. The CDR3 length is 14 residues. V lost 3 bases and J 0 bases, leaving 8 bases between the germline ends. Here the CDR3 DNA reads TGCGCCAGCAGCCACCCGGGGATGAACACTGAAGCTTTCTTT. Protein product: CASSHPGMNTEAFF.

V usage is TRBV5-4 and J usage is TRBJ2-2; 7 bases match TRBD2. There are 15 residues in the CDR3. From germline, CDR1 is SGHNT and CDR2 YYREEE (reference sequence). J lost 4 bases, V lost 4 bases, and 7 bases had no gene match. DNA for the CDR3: TGTGCCAGCAGCATAAGCGGGACTGGCACCGGGGAGCTGTTTTTT. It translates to CASSISGTGTGELFF.

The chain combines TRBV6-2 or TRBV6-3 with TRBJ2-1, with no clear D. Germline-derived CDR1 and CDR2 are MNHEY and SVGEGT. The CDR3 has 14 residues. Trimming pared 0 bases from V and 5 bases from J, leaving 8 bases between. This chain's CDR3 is CASSYSVENNEQFF. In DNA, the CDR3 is TGTGCCAGCAGTTACTCAGTAGAGAACAATGAGCAGTTCTTC.

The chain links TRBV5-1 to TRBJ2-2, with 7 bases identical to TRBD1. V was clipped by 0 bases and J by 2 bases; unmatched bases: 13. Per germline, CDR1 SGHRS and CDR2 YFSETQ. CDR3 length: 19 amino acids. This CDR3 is CASSLGPVIGTANTGELFF. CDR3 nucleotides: TGCGCCAGCAGCTTGGGACCAGTCATCGGGACAGCTAACACCGGGGAGCTGTTTTTT.

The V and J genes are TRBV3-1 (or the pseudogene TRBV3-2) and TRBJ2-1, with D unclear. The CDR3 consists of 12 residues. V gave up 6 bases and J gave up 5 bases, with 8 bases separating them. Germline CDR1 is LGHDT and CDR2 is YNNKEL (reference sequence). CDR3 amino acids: CASSMSDNEQFF. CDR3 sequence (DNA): TGTGCCAGCAGTATGAGTGACAATGAGCAGTTCTTC.